This T cell receptor beta chain came from a study of shared clonotypes between healthy human individuals. Broader study findings: In having few donors, the study represented limited genetic and exposure-history diversity. Some naive CD4 clonotypes, around 4.7%, turned up in common across several donors. Among donors, sharing of clonotypes was expected to be affected by sequencing depth.

Assay: immunoSEQ multiplex PCR; the TCRdb copy retains only in-frame clones and omits some. The sample contains roughly 700,000 clones, roughly 70% of which appear only once. With 5 bases removed from V and 6 bases from J, the gap between germline ends came to 16 bases. CDR1 is SGHTA and CDR2 is FQGNSA in the germline V gene. The CDR3 spans 14 residues. Each sample came from a Caucasian adult donor living in Nashville, Tennessee. This clone has just one count. No antigen is known for it. The sequence was collected from a woman aged 25 to 39 in good health. The chain couples TRBV7-2 to TRBJ1-2, with a possible D match to TRBD1 (5 bases). Sequencing was done on a sample of memory CD4+ T cells sorted from blood. The subset: CD45RA-negative fraction. The CDR3 region has the DNA TGTGCCAGCAGCCAGCAGCAGGGTGTCAATGGCTACACCTTC. Protein sequence: CASSQQQGVNGYTF.